The source of this TCR beta chain is a study of cytomegalovirus exposure and HLA in healthy donors. As for the study in general: Unique TCRs from HLA-typed donors, approximately 80 million of them, were held in an early data release.

Study outcomes and limitations: A highly shared variant cluster was judged a likely technical artifact. The CMV antigen specificity of a few CMV-associated chains was confirmed through in vitro analysis.

Samples came from healthy bone marrow donors. Germline values: CDR1 MNHEY, CDR2 SMNVEV (reference sequence). The CDR3 is made up of 15 amino acids. J was trimmed by 3 bases and V by 2 bases; bases with no gene match: 3. Regarding this clone: What it binds is not known.

Primers: 60 Vbeta forward and 13 Jbeta reverse. Method: immunoSEQ multiplex PCR; TCRdb's copy keeps in-frame clones and lacks some. Of about 180,000 clones listed, 80% are singletons. The sequence derives from a girl aged 10 to 17 in good health and CMV-seropositive. V gene TRBV27 combines with J gene TRBJ2-1, with 8 positions matching TRBD1. Sequencing used PBMCs. As DNA, the CDR3 is TGTGCCAGCAGTTTACGGACAGGGCACTACAATGAGCAGTTCTTC. Translated: CASSLRTGHYNEQFF.